The present T cell receptor (beta chain) was sequenced within a study of blood T cell repertoires in COVID-19. Background on the study: The samples span acute and convalescent COVID-19 from the United States, Italy and Spain. In each case, the material was cDNA or gDNA derived from T cells, B-cell-depleted T cells, or PBMCs.

There are 15 residues in the CDR3. CDR1 and CDR2 (germline): LNHDA, SQIVND (reference sequence). Losses at the gene ends were 7 bases for V and 8 bases for J; bases not matched to a gene: 12. Authors' methods: Reference gene primers were amplified, and this amplification served to estimate nucleated cell counts. TCRdb's copy holds only in-frame clones and misses some; the assay was immunoSEQ multiplex PCR. The DNA was the basis for D and trimming; V, J and clone size are from that table. Counted here are over 120,000 clones, over 85% occurring once; the ten biggest clones make up 1.5% to 2%. This sequence was found in a human donor in a cohort sampled during active COVID-19. The chain carries TRBV19 and TRBJ2-1; 9 bases fit TRBD2. The sequencing sample was made of peripheral blood. The CDR3 protein is CASTISASGVDEQFF. CDR3 sequence (DNA): TGTGCCAGTACCATAAGCGCTAGCGGGGTCGATGAGCAGTTCTTC.